The sequence of this TCR beta chain was determined in a study of blood T cell repertoires in COVID-19. Study information: Samples came from the United States, Italy and Spain, spanning acute and convalescent COVID-19. In each case, the material was cDNA or gDNA derived from T cells, B-cell-depleted T cells, or PBMCs.

Original handling: Reference gene primer amplification gave estimated nucleated cell counts. This table comes from immunoSEQ multiplex PCR, and its TCRdb copy is limited to in-frame clones, with some not included. V, J and clone size derive from that table, while D and trimming were established from the DNA sequence. The sample records over 250,000 clones, 89% being singletons. The germline gives CDR1 SGDLS, CDR2 YYNGEE. V dropped 0 bases and J dropped 6 bases, with 13 bases sitting between them. The CDR3 runs to 15 residues. V is TRBV9 and J is TRBJ2-1, with a weak D call TRBD1 (5 bases). The TCR sequence derives from a man aged 50 to 59 with acute or convalescent COVID-19. Sequenced: peripheral blood. Here the CDR3 DNA reads TGTGCCAGCAGCGTAGCGGGCAGGGAAGCCAATGAGCAGTTCTTC. Residues: CASSVAGREANEQFF.